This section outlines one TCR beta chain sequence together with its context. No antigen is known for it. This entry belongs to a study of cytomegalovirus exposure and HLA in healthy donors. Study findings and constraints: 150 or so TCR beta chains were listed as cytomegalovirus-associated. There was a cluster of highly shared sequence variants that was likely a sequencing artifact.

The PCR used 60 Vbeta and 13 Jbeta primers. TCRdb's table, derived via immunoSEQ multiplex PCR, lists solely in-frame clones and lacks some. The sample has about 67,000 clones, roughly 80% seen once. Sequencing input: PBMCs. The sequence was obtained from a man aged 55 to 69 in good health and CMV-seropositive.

In nucleotides, the CDR3 is TGTGCCAGCAGCTTGATTGAATACAGTGAAGCTTTCTTT. Amino acid sequence: CASSLIEYSEAFF. The chain employs TRBV5-5 and TRBJ1-1; D gene unclear. V was shortened by 1 base and J by 7 bases, with 11 bases between the two germline ends. This CDR3 has 13 residues. Germline CDR1 is SGHKS and CDR2 is YYEKEE (reference sequence).